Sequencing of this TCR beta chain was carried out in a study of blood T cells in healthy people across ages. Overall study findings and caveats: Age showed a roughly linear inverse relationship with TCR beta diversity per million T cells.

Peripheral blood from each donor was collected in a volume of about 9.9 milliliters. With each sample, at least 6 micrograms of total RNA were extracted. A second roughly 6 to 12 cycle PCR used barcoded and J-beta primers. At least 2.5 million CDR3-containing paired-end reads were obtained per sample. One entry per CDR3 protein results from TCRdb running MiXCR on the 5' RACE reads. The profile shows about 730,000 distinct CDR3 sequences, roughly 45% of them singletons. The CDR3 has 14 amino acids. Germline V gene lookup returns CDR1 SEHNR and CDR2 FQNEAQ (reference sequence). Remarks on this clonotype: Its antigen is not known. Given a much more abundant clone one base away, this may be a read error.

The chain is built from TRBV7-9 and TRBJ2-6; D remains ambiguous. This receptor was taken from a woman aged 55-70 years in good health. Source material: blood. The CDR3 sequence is CAGSLDSGANVLTF. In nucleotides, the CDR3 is TGTGCCGGCAGCCTTGACTCTGGGGCCAACGTCCTGACTTTC.